Shown below are 9 T cell receptor beta chains from a single sample sequenced in a study of T-cell reconstitution after alpha-beta-depleted transplantation in children listed by TCRdb under 2016. Library preparation employed PCR. Sequencing was carried out with an Illumina HiSeq 2500. TCR library preparation used molecular barcoding, with unique molecular identifiers applied to normalize quantification of the TCRbeta repertoire. TCRdb applied fastp at Q25 and MiXCR to the public reads, then kept only in-frame beta chains. Each entry merges the rows of one CDR3 protein and shows their most common DNA and genes. The sample table shows 500,000 to 650,000 distinct CDR3 sequences, and around 13% are seen once. About 2.2% of the sample goes to the ten largest clones. The sample's treatment or condition, from its label and the paper: allogeneic hematopoietic cell transplantation with graft depleted of TCRalphabeta T cells and CD19 B cells.

The sequencing used PBMCs, mostly from graft donor cells, collected 360 days after TCRalphabeta/CD19-depleted stem cell transplant. The receptors derive from a male patient aged 5 to 17 who had a stem cell transplant for acute myeloid leukemia, so the T cells may come from the graft donor.

This clonotype was observed a few times. The chain is built from TRBV12-3 or TRBV12-4 and TRBJ2-3; perhaps TRBD1 as D (5 bases). V lost 3 bases and J 6 bases, leaving 10 bases between the germline ends. This CDR3 is built from 13 residues. CDR3 nucleotide sequence: TGTGCCAGCAGTTTCCGCAGGGCGGATACGCAGTATTTT. Translating it yields CASSFRRADTQYF.

This clonotype was seen ten or more times. The gene calls are TRBV4-1 and TRBJ2-7; D possibly corresponds to TRBD2 (6 bases). V lost 5 bases to trimming and J lost 1 base, with 18 bases between them. CDR3 length: 16 amino acids. CDR1 MGHRA and CDR2 YSYEKL come from the germline V gene. CDR3 bases: TGCGCCAGCAGCGTACTGCCGGGTGGAGGGTCCTACGAGCAGTACTTC. Translating gives CASSVLPGGGSYEQYF.

The chain is built from TRBV12-3 or TRBV12-4 and TRBJ2-7; 12 bases align to TRBD2. Unmatched junction bases numbered 14, after V lost 6 bases and J lost 5 bases. This CDR3 has 17 residues. In nucleotides, the CDR3 is TGTGCCAGCAGAAGACTAGCGGGAGTTTCGGGATTAAACGAGCAGTACTTC. Amino acids: CASRRLAGVSGLNEQYF.

This chain joins TRBV24-1 and TRBJ2-1; TRBD1 agrees at 9 bases. V lost 4 bases to trimming and J lost 7 bases; unmatched junction nucleotides: 4. The CDR3 spans 14 residues. Looked up from germline, CDR1 is KGHDR and CDR2 is SFDVKD. CDR3 sequence: CATSETGTGNEQFF. The CDR3 DNA is TGTGCCACCAGTGAAACCGGGACAGGGAATGAGCAGTTCTTC.

This clonotype occurred many times. The chain employs TRBV5-1 and TRBJ2-1, with 15 nucleotides matching TRBD2. The CDR3 length is 17 residues. V lost 3 bases, J lost 4 bases, and 5 bases stayed unmatched. The germline V gene encodes CDR1 SGHRS and CDR2 YFSETQ. The CDR3 sequence is CASSWGLAGGLYNEQFF. The CDR3 nucleotides are TGCGCCAGCAGCTGGGGACTAGCGGGAGGATTGTACAATGAGCAGTTCTTC.

This clonotype has a count of ten or more. V and J are TRBV2 and TRBJ2-7, with a tentative D call TRBD1 (5 bases). CDR3 length: 13 amino acids. Germline CDR1 is SNHLY and CDR2 is FYNNEI. Trimming removed 6 bases from V and 2 bases from J, with 11 bases in between. CDR3 DNA sequence: TGTGCCAGCAGACTACAGGCCCCCTACGAGCAGTACTTC. Translating it yields CASRLQAPYEQYF. Variable domain in full (rest from reference TRBV2 and TRBJ2-7): EPEVTQTPSHQVTQMGQEVILRCVPISNHLYFYWYRQILGQKVEFLVSFYNNEISEKSEIFDDQFSVERPDGSNFTLKIRSTKLEDSAMYFCASRLQAPYEQYFGPGTRLTVT.

This clonotype was seen more than once but under ten times. The J gene is TRBJ2-1, the V gene TRBV7-9; TRBD1 matches at 10 bases. CDR1 and CDR2 from the germline V gene are SEHNR and FQNEAQ (reference sequence). The CDR3 totals 17 residues. The junction had 12 bases not matched to a gene; V was cut back by 5 bases and J by 5 bases. The CDR3 region is CASSPRLDRGLHNEQFF. The CDR3 region has the DNA TGTGCCAGCAGCCCCCGTTTGGACAGGGGGTTACACAATGAGCAGTTCTTC. The whole variable domain, filled in from reference TRBV7-9 and TRBJ2-1, reads DTGVSQNPRHKITKRGQNVTFRCDPISEHNRLYWYRQTLGQGPEFLTYFQNEAQLEKSRLLSDRFSAERPKGSFSTLEIQRTEQGDSAMYLCASSPRLDRGLHNEQFFGPGTRLTVL.

V and J are TRBV10-3 and TRBJ1-5, with TRBD1 matching over 7 bases. The length of the CDR3 is 16 residues. CDR1 ENHRY and CDR2 SYGVKD come from the germline V gene. With V trimmed by 3 bases and J by 4 bases, 9 bases remained unmatched. The CDR3 sequence is CAISEREGALNQPQHF. CDR3 nucleotides: TGTGCCATCAGTGAACGGGAGGGGGCATTAAATCAGCCCCAGCATTTT.

Comment on this clonotype: A much larger clone sits a single nucleotide away, making a read error possible. In DNA, the CDR3 is TGTGCCATCAGTGAGTTTAACGAGCAGTACTTC. Its translation is CAISEFNEQYF. The V gene is TRBV10-3, the J gene TRBJ2-7; D ambiguous. With 1 base removed from V and 5 bases from J, the gap between germline ends came to 3 bases. Germline values: CDR1 ENHRY, CDR2 SYGVKD. The CDR3 loop spans 11 amino acids.